The rows below give T cell receptor beta chains drawn from one sample of a study of T cell repertoires in cytomegalovirus infection. These receptors are not linked to any known antigen. From the reads, TCRdb called clonotypes with MiXCR, one entry per CDR3 protein. The sample carries fewer than 1,000,000 distinct CDR3 sequences, less than 35% recorded once. The sample in question was cultured CD8+ T cells from PBMCs, obtained from culture after CMV antigen stimulation. These receptors all stem from a human donor in good health (CMV status not recorded). Some clones in this sample may be carry-over from other donors' samples. CDR3s include the opening cysteine and the closing phenylalanine or tryptophan. A D gene is named only where the DNA matches it firmly. The size entry is marked missing in some rows and otherwise reads once, few, many or a size class.

clone size	D gene	V gene	J gene	CDR3 DNA	CDR3 protein
.	.	TRBV20-1	TRBJ1-5	TGCAGTGCTAGAGATGCGGGGCGAGCACAGCCCCAGCATTTT	CSARDAGRAQPQHF
few	TRBD1	TRBV10-3	TRBJ1-1	TGTGCCATCAGCGTACAGGGGTCAGACACTGAAGCTTTCTTT	CAISVQGSDTEAFF
.	.	TRBV6-5	TRBJ2-2	TGTGCCAGCAGTCGGACGAGCAGGCCGAACACCGGGGAGCTGTTTTTT	CASSRTSRPNTGELFF
few	.	TRBV7-2	TRBJ2-5	TGTGCCAGCAGCTATCAGGACAGTCTCCGGGGAGAGACCCAGTACTTC	CASSYQDSLRGETQYF
.	.	TRBV6-6	TRBJ1-2	TGTGCCAGCAGTTACTCGATAGCCGGGGATGGCTACACCTTC	CASSYSIAGDGYTF
many	.	TRBV7-8	TRBJ1-5	TGTGCCAGCAGCTTAGAGTCTCAGCCCCAGCATTTT	CASSLESQPQHF
few	.	TRBV27	TRBJ1-5	TGTGCCAGCAGTCCCATGCTTGGTCAGCCCCAGCATTTT	CASSPMLGQPQHF
many	TRBD2	TRBV7-9	TRBJ2-5	TGTGCCAGCAGTCCATCCGGGACTAGCGGGGGAGAAGAGACCCAGTACTTC	CASSPSGTSGGEETQYF
many	.	TRBV7-6	TRBJ2-1	TGTGCCAGCAGCTCGGGGGGCGGGTTCAATGAGCAGTTCTTC	CASSSGGGFNEQFF
.	.	TRBV6-5	TRBJ1-1	TGTGCCAGCAGTTACAGGGGCCGGCAATTGAACACTGAAGCTTTCTTT	CASSYRGRQLNTEAFF
.	.	TRBV6-1	TRBJ1-6	TGTGCCAGCAGTTACCCTCCCGGGGGAGGTAATTCACCCCTCCACTTT	CASSYPPGGGNSPLHF
.	.	TRBV5-8	TRBJ1-6	TGTGCCAGCAGCCCGGGGGGGGCAATTTCACCCCTCCACTTT	CASSPGGAISPLHF
.	.	TRBV9	TRBJ2-2	TGTGCCAGCAGCTCTCAGGTCCCCGGGGAGCTGTTTTTT	CASSSQVPGELFF